This is a list of T cell receptor beta chains from one sample in a study of CD8 T cells in ankylosing spondylitis. One entry per CDR3 protein, called by TCRdb with MiXCR from the 5' RACE reads. The sample contains about 270,000 distinct CDR3 sequences, about 30% of which appear only once. The material sequenced was blood, either unsorted or a sorted T cell fraction (not recorded which). These receptors all come from a male donor with ankylosing spondylitis or in good health (not recorded which). Each CDR3 is given with its conserved first and last residue. A D gene is named only where the DNA matches it firmly. Expanded clones are given a class, and other clones once, few, many or no size at all.

V	D	size	length	J	DNA	CDR3
TRBV5-5	TRBD2	.	15	TRBJ2-1	TGTGCCAGCAGCCAGACTAGCGGGGGGGCGATTGAGCAGTTCTTC	CASSQTSGGAIEQFF
TRBV2	.	once	13	TRBJ2-3	TGTGCCAGCATGGCAGGGACGACAGATACGCAGTATTTT	CASMAGTTDTQYF
TRBV6-1	.	.	16	TRBJ2-7	TGTGCCAGCAGCCACCTCCCCCCAAAGGGTACCTACGAGCAGTACTTC	CASSHLPPKGTYEQYF
TRBV7-6	.	few	16	TRBJ2-3	TGTGCCAGCAGCCCCATGGGAGGTTCGTCGGCAGATACGCAGTATTTT	CASSPMGGSSADTQYF
TRBV10-3	TRBD1	.	13	TRBJ2-7	TGTGCCATCGGGACAGACCTCAGCGGCGAGCAGTACTTC	CAIGTDLSGEQYF
TRBV5-5	.	few	15	TRBJ2-5	TGTGCCAGCAGCTCCCTCGGGTCTAGCAGTGAGACCCAGTACTTC	CASSSLGSSSETQYF
TRBV6-5	.	.	15	TRBJ2-5	TGTGCCAGCAGTTACTCGAGGGCCCACCAAGAGACCCAGTACTTC	CASSYSRAHQETQYF
TRBV5-1	TRBD1	.	15	TRBJ2-7	TGCGCCAGCAGCTTGGAATGGACAGGAGACTACGAGCAGTACTTC	CASSLEWTGDYEQYF
TRBV3-1	TRBD2	.	16	TRBJ2-5	TGTGCCAGCAGCCTCTGGACTAGCGGGGGCCAAGAGACCCAGTACTTC	CASSLWTSGGQETQYF
TRBV12-3/TRBV12-4	.	.	15	TRBJ1-1	TGTGCCAGCAGTTTAGTCGGGTTAGAGAACACTGAAGCTTTCTTT	CASSLVGLENTEAFF
TRBV9	.	few	15	TRBJ1-4	TGTGCCAGCAGCCACAGCGGGGCAACTAATGAAAAACTGTTTTTT	CASSHSGATNEKLFF
TRBV5-1	.	.	16	TRBJ2-1	TGCGCCAGCAGCTTTTTGTCAGGGAGCTCCTACAATGAGCAGTTCTTC	CASSFLSGSSYNEQFF
TRBV20-1	TRBD2	.	17	TRBJ2-3	TGCAGTGCTAGTGCGCACCAACTAGCGGCCTTCACAGATACGCAGTATTTT	CSASAHQLAAFTDTQYF
TRBV6-1	TRBD1	once	13	TRBJ2-1	TGTGCCAGCAACGGACAGGCCTACAATGAGCAGTTCTTC	CASNGQAYNEQFF
TRBV20-1	.	few	15	TRBJ2-3	TGCAGTGCTAGAGATCCAAGGGTACCCACAGATACGCAGTATTTT	CSARDPRVPTDTQYF
TRBV5-1	TRBD1	.	14	TRBJ2-3	TGCGCCAGCAGCTTGGAACAGGGGGCAGATACGCAGTATTTT	CASSLEQGADTQYF
TRBV18	TRBD1	.	14	TRBJ2-7	TGTGCCAGCTCACCACCGAGGGACAGCCGACAGCAGTACTTC	CASSPPRDSRQQYF
TRBV7-9	.	few	11	TRBJ2-1	TGTGCCAGCAGCCCCCCCAATGAGCAGTTCTTC	CASSPPNEQFF
TRBV20-1	TRBD2	.	16	TRBJ2-3	TGCAGTGCTAGAGATGGGGCTAGCGGGCAGGTAGATACGCAGTATTTT	CSARDGASGQVDTQYF
TRBV12-5	.	.	15	TRBJ2-3	TGTGCTAGTGGTTCAGCGGCAGGGGTAACAGATACGCAGTATTTT	CASGSAAGVTDTQYF
TRBV5-1	TRBD2	.	17	TRBJ2-3	TGCGCCAGCAGCTTGGTCCGGGGGGGCCGTAGCACAGATACGCAGTATTTT	CASSLVRGGRSTDTQYF
TRBV10-2	.	.	13	TRBJ2-5	TGCGCCAGCAGTGAGGAGGGGTTGGAGACCCAGTACTTC	CASSEEGLETQYF
TRBV20-1	.	.	12	TRBJ1-2	TGCAGTGCTCCCGCGGCAAACTATGGCTACACCTTC	CSAPAANYGYTF
TRBV15	TRBD1	few	20	TRBJ1-5	TGTGCCACCAGCAGAGATTATTGGACAGGGGGACTTGGTAGCAATCAGCCCCAGCATTTT	CATSRDYWTGGLGSNQPQHF
TRBV7-2	.	.	14	TRBJ2-3	TGTGCCAGCACAAACGACGGATACACAGATACGCAGTATTTT	CASTNDGYTDTQYF
TRBV25-1	.	.	12	TRBJ1-1	TGTGCCAGCAGGGGTGCGGGGGTTCGAGCTTTCTTT	CASRGAGVRAFF
TRBV20-1	.	few	12	TRBJ2-7	TGCAGTGCCCCGGACTACTCCTACGAGCAGTACTTC	CSAPDYSYEQYF
TRBV30	.	.	14	TRBJ2-6	TGTGCCTCCACGGGGTCCACTGGGGCCAACGTCCTGACTTTC	CASTGSTGANVLTF
TRBV5-1	.	.	15	TRBJ1-1	TGCGCCAGCAGCTTGACCGGGGATGGGGTCACTGAAGCTTTCTTT	CASSLTGDGVTEAFF
TRBV3-1	TRBD1	.	17	TRBJ2-3	TGTGCCAGCAGCCTGGGAATTCCGGGACAGCGCACAGATACGCAGTATTTT	CASSLGIPGQRTDTQYF
TRBV5-1	TRBD2	.	14	TRBJ2-1	TGCGCCAGCAGCTTAGGACTAGCGGGGGGTGAGCAGTTCTTC	CASSLGLAGGEQFF
TRBV20-1	.	few	16	TRBJ2-7	TGCAGTGCTAGAGGTCCGTTGGGGTGGTACGAGATCGAGCAGTACTTC	CSARGPLGWYEIEQYF
TRBV4-1	.	.	14	TRBJ2-3	TGCGCCAGCAGCCAACCGATTAGCACAGATACGCAGTATTTT	CASSQPISTDTQYF
TRBV6-6	.	many	12	TRBJ2-3	TGTGCCAGCCGGTCTCGAGCAGATACGCAGTATTTT	CASRSRADTQYF
TRBV10-3	.	few	12	TRBJ2-1	TGTGCCATCAGTGCCAGGGGAAATGAGCAGTTCTTC	CAISARGNEQFF
TRBV20-1	TRBD2	.	17	TRBJ2-3	TGCTGTGCTAGAGATCTGGGAGCGGGGGCCCCCACAGATACGCAGTATTTT	CCARDLGAGAPTDTQYF
TRBV7-9	.	.	16	TRBJ2-3	TGTGCCAGCAGCTTAGCGGGGGCGGACTACACAGATACGCAGTATTTT	CASSLAGADYTDTQYF
TRBV6-2/TRBV6-3	.	few	19	TRBJ2-3	TGTGCCAGCAGTCCACATTACGGTGGGGCAGCGGGCAGCACAGATACGCAGTATTTT	CASSPHYGGAAGSTDTQYF
TRBV29-1	.	many	14	TRBJ1-2	TGCAGCGTTGAGGCAGGGGAACTTGGCTATGGCTACACCTTC	CSVEAGELGYGYTF
TRBV7-7	.	.	14	TRBJ2-2	TGTGCCAGCAGGTCAACAGCTAACACCGGGGAGCTGTTTTTT	CASRSTANTGELFF
TRBV27	TRBD2	few	15	TRBJ2-7	TGTGCCAGCAGCCCCCTGGGGGGGAGCTCCTACGAGCAGTACTTC	CASSPLGGSSYEQYF
TRBV28	.	.	13	TRBJ2-7	TGTGCCAGCAGTTCCATTACAGACTACGAGCAGTACTTC	CASSSITDYEQYF
TRBV29-1	.	.	14	TRBJ2-3	TGCAGCGTTGAAGGGCAGGCCAAGCCAGATACGCAGTATTTT	CSVEGQAKPDTQYF
TRBV20-1	.	.	16	TRBJ1-4	TGCAGTGCTAGACGGAGAGCGTTCCCGTCCGCCGAAAAACTGTTTTTT	CSARRRAFPSAEKLFF
TRBV4-1	.	few	15	TRBJ2-2	TGCGCCAGCAGCCAAGATACCCAGAACACCGGGGAGCTGTTTTTT	CASSQDTQNTGELFF
TRBV12-3/TRBV12-4	.	once	15	TRBJ1-5	TGTGCCAGCAGTTTGTCGGAGCCAGGGAGTCAGCCCCAGCATTTT	CASSLSEPGSQPQHF
TRBV4-2	.	.	14	TRBJ2-3	TGTGCCAGCAGCCAGACAGATTCCACAGATACGCAGTATTTT	CASSQTDSTDTQYF
TRBV20-1	.	.	15	TRBJ1-1	TGCAGTGCTAGAGATAAGCGGACACTGAACACTGAAGCTTTCTTT	CSARDKRTLNTEAFF
TRBV25-1	.	few	13	TRBJ2-1	TGTGCCAGCAGTGAACGTCGGGCGGGCCCTCAGTTCTTC	CASSERRAGPQFF
TRBV20-1	TRBD1	.	13	TRBJ2-5	TGCAGTGCTGACCCGGGACAGTGGGAGACCCAGTACTTC	CSADPGQWETQYF
TRBV6-5	TRBD2	few	18	TRBJ2-1	TGTGCCAGCAGTTACGGGCTAGCGGGGGGAGAATTTAGAAATGAGCAGTTCTTC	CASSYGLAGGEFRNEQFF
TRBV27	.	.	15	TRBJ2-7	TGTGCCAGCAGTCTCCAACAGGGAGTGGCCTACGAGCAGTACTTC	CASSLQQGVAYEQYF
TRBV29-1	.	.	13	TRBJ2-3	TGCAGCGTTGATATGGATAACACAGATACGCAGTATTTT	CSVDMDNTDTQYF
TRBV20-1	.	few	14	TRBJ2-1	TGCAGTGCCACCCCGGGTTCGGAGTACAATGAGCAGTTCTTC	CSATPGSEYNEQFF